Shown below are 22 T cell receptor beta chains from a single sample sequenced in a study of vaccination effects on CD4 cells after COVID-19. Repertoires were generated with immunoSEQ multiplex PCR, while TCRdb's copy carries only in-frame clones and drops some. The sample holds 25,000 or so clones, roughly 73% seen once. The antigens for these receptors are not known. Ahead of sequencing, the ViraFEST assay grew antigen-specific CD4+ T cells using viral peptide pools. Isolation of CD4+ T cells took place after about ten days of culture. Vaccine recipients, nucleocapsid antibody negative, had no prior SARS-CoV-2 infection. This specimen consisted of CD4+ T cells from PBMCs cultured with HCoV-NL63 spike peptides, obtained before COVID-19 vaccination. These TCRs come from a human donor who received a COVID-19 vaccine.

The chain recombines TRBV5-5 with TRBJ2-5, with 9 bases lining up with TRBD1. V was clipped by 2 bases and J by 5 bases; unmatched bases: 1. The CDR3 consists of 13 residues. Germline CDR1 is SGHKS and CDR2 is YYEKEE (reference sequence). CDR3 sequence (DNA): TGTGCCAGCAGCTTCGACAGGGGGGAGACCCAGTACTTC. Translation: CASSFDRGETQYF. The variable domain in full, with the rest retrieved from reference TRBV5-5 and TRBJ2-5, is DAGVTQSPTHLIKTRGQQVTLRCSPISGHKSVSWYQQVLGQGPQFIFQYYEKEERGRGNFPDRFSARQFPNYSSELNVNALLLGDSALYLCASSFDRGETQYFGPGTRLLVL.

J is TRBJ1-2 and V is TRBV14; D is unresolved. Looked up from germline, CDR1 is SGHDN and CDR2 is FVKESK. This CDR3 contains 12 residues. The V end was cut by 4 bases, the J end by 2 bases, with 5 bases between. This CDR3 is CASSRWNYGYTF. Here the CDR3 DNA reads TGTGCCAGCAGCCGCTGGAACTATGGCTACACCTTC.

This clone occurred once. The rearrangement joins TRBV15 to TRBJ2-1; 7 bases are a match to TRBD2. Trimming at V came to 0 bases and at J to 2 bases, leaving 7 bases not matched to a gene. The germline CDR1 and CDR2 sequences are LNHNV and YYDKDF (reference sequence). The CDR3 spans 17 residues. The CDR3 sequence: CATSRDWSGAPYNEQFF. For the CDR3, the DNA is TGTGCCACCAGCAGAGATTGGAGCGGGGCCCCCTACAATGAGCAGTTCTTC.

The genes are TRBV7-2 and TRBJ2-7; no reliable D call. V lost 1 base and J 1 base, leaving 11 bases between the germline ends. This CDR3 is 15 amino acids long. The germline gives CDR1 SGHTA, CDR2 FQGNSA. CDR3 sequence (DNA): TGTGCCAGCAGCTTAGTGGTCGGTTCGTCCTACGAGCAGTACTTC. This codes for CASSLVVGSSYEQYF.

The chain employs TRBV29-1 and TRBJ2-1; no firm D call. Germline CDR1 is SQVTM and CDR2 is ANQGSEA. Trimming removed 5 bases from V and 2 bases from J, with 19 bases in between. The CDR3 sequence is 16 residues long. The chain's CDR3 is CSVQPRSGIPYNEQFF. In DNA form, the CDR3 reads TGCAGCGTTCAACCCCGCAGTGGGATCCCCTACAATGAGCAGTTCTTC.

V gene TRBV11-2 combines with J gene TRBJ2-2; 10 bases line up with TRBD1. CDR1 is SGHAT, CDR2 FQNNGV, per germline. The CDR3 is 15 amino acids. V shed 4 bases, J shed 5 bases, and the junction held 4 bases outside the gene matches. CDR3 coding DNA: TGTGCCAGCAGCTCCCGACAGGGGGCTACCGGGGAGCTGTTTTTT. This gives the protein CASSSRQGATGELFF. Variable domain in full (rest from reference TRBV11-2 and TRBJ2-2): EAGVAQSPRYKIIEKRQSVAFWCNPISGHATLYWYQQILGQGPKLLIQFQNNGVVDDSQLPKDRFSAERLKGVDSTLKIQPAKLEDSAVYLCASSSRQGATGELFFGEGSRLTVL.

V and J are TRBV3-1 (or the pseudogene TRBV3-2) and TRBJ2-2, with 8 bases lining up with TRBD1. The V segment lost 6 bases and the J segment 6 bases; nucleotides outside the gene matches: 3. The CDR3 sequence is 13 residues long. Germline V lookup: CDR1 LGHDT, CDR2 YNNKEL (reference sequence). CDR3 sequence reads: CASRPGGPGELFF. The DNA for the CDR3 is TGTGCCAGCAGACCAGGGGGCCCCGGGGAGCTGTTTTTT.

This sequence joins TRBV27 and TRBJ2-1, with 10 bases matching TRBD2. There are 15 residues in the CDR3. V trimming: 6 bases; J trimming: 3 bases; junction bases outside the gene matches: 5. The germline gives CDR1 MNHEY, CDR2 SMNVEV (reference sequence). The CDR3 loop reads CASSRTSGLYNEQFF. In nucleotides, the CDR3 is TGTGCCAGCAGCCGGACTAGCGGCCTCTACAATGAGCAGTTCTTC.

V gene TRBV4-1 combines with J gene TRBJ1-1; the match to TRBD1 covers 11 bases. V lost 3 bases, J lost 5 bases, and 5 bases stayed unmatched. This CDR3 is built from 15 residues. From germline, CDR1 is MGHRA and CDR2 YSYEKL. CDR3 nucleotides: TGCGCCAGCAGCCACCCTGGACAGGGGGCAACTGAAGCTTTCTTT. Amino acid sequence: CASSHPGQGATEAFF.

This clone was counted a few times. The V call is TRBV4-3, the J call TRBJ1-6, with unresolved D. V shed 0 bases and J shed 7 bases, with 16 bases lying between them. Germline V CDR1 and CDR2: LGHNA, YSLEER. The length of the CDR3 is 17 residues. The CDR3 here is CASSQDLSLGMNSPLHF. CDR3 in DNA: TGCGCCAGCAGCCAAGATCTCTCTTTAGGCATGAATTCACCCCTCCACTTT.

The chain carries TRBV15 and TRBJ2-7; a weak D match, TRBD1 (6 bases). CDR1 is LNHNV, CDR2 YYDKDF, per germline (reference sequence). This CDR3 is 15 amino acids long. Trimming shortened V by 1 base and J by 0 bases, and 10 bases separated the two germline ends. CDR3 in DNA: TGTGCCACCAGCAGAGGGACAGAAAGCTCCTACGAGCAGTACTTC. Translating gives CATSRGTESSYEQYF.

This clone was detected only a few times. CDR3 nucleotide sequence: TGTGCCAGCAGCTCAACTAGCGGGGGGCGTACCGGGGAGCTGTTTTTT. It encodes CASSSTSGGRTGELFF. The gene calls are TRBV6-6 and TRBJ2-2; TRBD2 agrees at 12 bases. Germline assignment: CDR1 MNHNY and CDR2 SVGAGI (reference sequence). The CDR3 spans 16 residues. V gave up 6 bases and J gave up 5 bases; unmatched junction bases: 7.

V gene TRBV10-3 combines with J gene TRBJ2-4, with D perhaps matching TRBD2 (5 bases). The CDR3 has 16 residues. Trimming pared 3 bases from V and 3 bases from J, leaving 15 bases between. The germline V gene has CDR1 ENHRY and CDR2 SYGVKD. The CDR3 sequence is CAISDGPPRDKNIQYF. The DNA for the CDR3 is TGTGCCATCAGTGATGGGCCCCCCCGGGACAAAAACATTCAGTACTTC.

The V call is TRBV4-3, the J call TRBJ1-4; D might be TRBD1 (5 bases). This CDR3 contains 15 residues. Trimming left V 0 bases short and J 10 bases short, with 15 bases between. Germline V gene data show CDR1 as LGHNA and CDR2 as YSLEER. The CDR3 region is CASSQERQGLGKLFF. CDR3 in DNA: TGCGCCAGCAGCCAAGAACGTCAGGGACTGGGAAAACTGTTTTTT.

This chain's CDR3 is CASSGGSWTDTQYF. The CDR3 DNA reads TGTGCCAGCAGTGGCGGGAGTTGGACAGATACGCAGTATTTT. The chain couples TRBV25-1 to TRBJ2-3; 7 bases are shared with TRBD2. Germline assignment: CDR1 MGHDK and CDR2 SYGVNS. CDR3 length: 14 residues. V was pared by 4 bases and J by 3 bases, with 4 bases of the junction left unmatched.

The V and J genes are TRBV6-5 and TRBJ2-5; D perhaps matches TRBD1 (6 bases). The CDR3 is made up of 15 amino acids. Per the germline V gene, CDR1 is MNHEY and CDR2 is SVGAGI. Deletions cut 5 bases from V and 2 bases from J, with 15 bases between. The CDR3 DNA sequence: TGTGCCAGCAGTAGATCATGGACAGAACAAGAGACCCAGTACTTC. Its protein product is CASSRSWTEQETQYF.

J is TRBJ1-4 and V is TRBV18; no clear D gene. V was cut by 3 bases and J by 4 bases, with 18 bases left in between. The germline V gene has CDR1 KGHSH and CDR2 LQKENI. The CDR3 spans 17 residues. The CDR3 DNA reads as TGTGCCAGCTCACCGACCGTTACGATCAGTCTTAATGAAAAACTGTTTTTT. Translated, it gives CASSPTVTISLNEKLFF.

The CDR3 sequence is CASSNLGGSAYNEQFF. The DNA of the CDR3 is TGTGCCAGTAGTAATTTGGGGGGATCGGCGTACAATGAGCAGTTCTTC. The chain employs TRBV19 and TRBJ2-1; D possibly corresponds to TRBD2 (6 bases). CDR1 is LNHDA, CDR2 SQIVND, per germline (reference sequence). Trimming pared 4 bases from V and 4 bases from J, leaving 17 bases between. CDR3 length: 16 residues.

The chain is built from TRBV18 and TRBJ2-5; D might be TRBD1 (6 bases). V dropped 4 bases and J dropped 2 bases, with 8 bases sitting between them. CDR3 length: 13 residues. The germline gives CDR1 KGHSH, CDR2 LQKENI. CDR3 DNA sequence: TGTGCCAGCTCACGAGACAGGCAAGAGACCCAGTACTTC. Encoded protein: CASSRDRQETQYF.

This chain connects TRBV7-2 to TRBJ2-3; D is unresolved. The V gene's germline CDR1 is SGHTA and CDR2 FQGNSA. V was cut by 4 bases and J by 4 bases, with 9 bases left in between. CDR3 length: 13 amino acids. This CDR3 reads CASSSLGPDTQYF. CDR3 coding DNA: TGTGCCAGCAGCTCCCTAGGGCCAGATACGCAGTATTTT.

For the CDR3, the DNA is TGTGCCAGCAGCGCGGGGACTAGCGGGGGCCACACAGATACGCAGTATTTT. Protein product: CASSAGTSGGHTDTQYF. The genes are TRBV5-5 and TRBJ2-3, with 14 nucleotides matching TRBD2. After removal of 4 bases from V and 2 bases from J, the junction contained 6 bases not matched to a gene. From germline, CDR1 is SGHKS and CDR2 YYEKEE (reference sequence). The CDR3 loop spans 17 amino acids. The full variable domain, its missing parts supplied by reference TRBV5-5 and TRBJ2-3, is DAGVTQSPTHLIKTRGQQVTLRCSPISGHKSVSWYQQVLGQGPQFIFQYYEKEERGRGNFPDRFSARQFPNYSSELNVNALLLGDSALYLCASSAGTSGGHTDTQYFGPGTRLTVL.

This clone has more than one count but fewer than ten. The rearrangement links TRBV5-1 to TRBJ2-7, with a possible D match to TRBD2 (6 bases). Trimming removed 0 bases at V and 4 bases at J, with 14 bases between. The CDR3 runs 15 residues. CDR1 is SGHRS, CDR2 YFSETQ, per germline. The CDR3 nucleotides are TGCGCCAGCAGCTTGGTGCCAACGGGGGATTACGAGCAGTACTTC. It yields the protein CASSLVPTGDYEQYF.